Listed below are T cell receptor beta chains from one sample, sequenced in a study of T cells in Graves' hyperthyroidism and ophthalmopathy. TCRdb re-called the multiplex PCR reads through MiXCR, storing one row per CDR3 protein. The sample holds 600,000 to 750,000 distinct CDR3 sequences; roughly a sixth are singletons and the top ten take around a sixth. Sample: blood. Source of these receptors: a man aged 50 or older with Graves' hyperthyroidism. Each CDR3 is given with its conserved first and last residue. The order of the fields is J gene, V gene, clone size, D gene, CDR3 DNA, CDR3 protein. A D gene is named only where the DNA matches it firmly. The size of a clone is reported for some rows only, either as once, few or many, or as a class for expanded clones.

J: TRBJ1-4
V: TRBV6-2/TRBV6-3
size: NA
D: TRBD1
DNA: TGTGCCAGCACCCAATCCGGACAGGGACAAGGAGAAAAACTGTTTTTT
CDR3: CASTQSGQGQGEKLFF

J: TRBJ2-7
V: TRBV14
size: NA
D: TRBD2
DNA: TGTGCCAGCAGCCAGCCGGGACGGGGGGCCTACGAGCAGTACTTC
CDR3: CASSQPGRGAYEQYF

J: TRBJ2-1
V: TRBV27
size: many
D: NA
DNA: TGTGCCAGCAGTTTAGGGGATACGTCCTACAATGAGCAGTTCTTC
CDR3: CASSLGDTSYNEQFF

J: TRBJ1-2
V: TRBV12-3/TRBV12-4
size: NA
D: NA
DNA: TGTGCCAGTCTAAGCGCCAGTTTCTATGGCTACACCTTC
CDR3: CASLSASFYGYTF

J: TRBJ2-2
V: TRBV11-2
size: NA
D: TRBD2
DNA: TGTGCCAGCAGCCTCTTCTCGTATTTTTCCTGCGGGGGAACCGGGGAGCTGTTTTTT
CDR3: CASSLFSYFSCGGTGELFF

J: TRBJ2-2
V: TRBV20-1
size: few
D: NA
DNA: TGCAGTGCTGCCCTTGACTTGAACACCGGGGAGCTGTTTTTT
CDR3: CSAALDLNTGELFF

J: TRBJ2-5
V: TRBV20-1
size: many
D: NA
DNA: TGCAGTGCTAGAGATATAAAGGGGCAAGAGACCCAGTACTTC
CDR3: CSARDIKGQETQYF

J: TRBJ2-1
V: TRBV20-1
size: few
D: NA
DNA: TGCAGTGCTGAGGGACTCCCCGGCAGTGTTTGGTTCTTC
CDR3: CSAEGLPGSVWFF

J: TRBJ1-5
V: TRBV7-9
size: NA
D: NA
DNA: TGTGCCAGCAGCTTGCCCTCCGAAAGCACAGGGAAAATCAATCAGCCCCAGCATTTT
CDR3: CASSLPSESTGKINQPQHF

J: TRBJ2-4
V: TRBV4-1
size: NA
D: NA
DNA: TGCGCCAGCAGGCAAACCACCGGGGGAAACATTCAGTACTTC
CDR3: CASRQTTGGNIQYF

J: TRBJ1-2
V: TRBV30
size: many
D: NA
DNA: TGTGCCTGGAGTGGAGGCAGGGAGGGCGGCTACACCTTC
CDR3: CAWSGGREGGYTF

J: TRBJ1-2
V: TRBV7-2
size: NA
D: NA
DNA: TGTGCCAGCGCCCCCCGGGCGGAAATCTATGGCTACACCTTC
CDR3: CASAPRAEIYGYTF

J: TRBJ2-3
V: TRBV7-2
size: many
D: TRBD2
DNA: TGTGCCAGCAGCGAACAGCGGGAGGGTGGGCAGTATTTT
CDR3: CASSEQREGGQYF

J: TRBJ2-7
V: TRBV5-1
size: many
D: NA
DNA: TGCGCCAGCAGCTTTCTCGGGCAAGGGGAGCAGTACTTC
CDR3: CASSFLGQGEQYF

J: TRBJ2-7
V: TRBV25-1
size: NA
D: TRBD2
DNA: TGTGCCAGCAGTGAATGGTCGACTAGCGGGAGTCTGAAGCAGTACTTC
CDR3: CASSEWSTSGSLKQYF

J: TRBJ2-3
V: TRBV12-3/TRBV12-4
size: many
D: NA
DNA: TGTGCCAGCAAATTATCGCGACTAGAGACAGATACGCAGTATTTT
CDR3: CASKLSRLETDTQYF

J: TRBJ2-7
V: TRBV29-1
size: NA
D: TRBD1
DNA: TGCAGCGTGGAGACAGGGACGAGCTCCTACGAGCAGTACTTC
CDR3: CSVETGTSSYEQYF

J: TRBJ1-6
V: TRBV28
size: many
D: NA
DNA: TGTGCCAGCAGTTTATCGGGGGTCCAGAATTCACCCCTCCACTTT
CDR3: CASSLSGVQNSPLHF

J: TRBJ2-7
V: TRBV6-5
size: NA
D: NA
DNA: TGTGCCAGCAGTTACTCGGCTAGACAGAACTACGAGCAGTACTTC
CDR3: CASSYSARQNYEQYF

J: TRBJ1-1
V: TRBV6-1
size: many
D: TRBD1
DNA: TGTGCCAGCAGTCTCCGACAGGGGAGGACTGAAGCTTTCTTT
CDR3: CASSLRQGRTEAFF

J: TRBJ2-2
V: TRBV6-2/TRBV6-3
size: many
D: NA
DNA: TGTGCCAGCAGTGCTTGGCGGAATAACACCGGGGAGCTGTTTTTT
CDR3: CASSAWRNNTGELFF

J: TRBJ1-1
V: TRBV29-1
size: few
D: NA
DNA: TGCAGCGTACCTAACCTGAACACTGAAGCTTTCTTT
CDR3: CSVPNLNTEAFF

J: TRBJ2-1
V: TRBV14
size: NA
D: NA
DNA: TGTGCCAGCAGCCAAGATTTGAGGTCTCTCGGGTATGAGCAGTTCTTC
CDR3: CASSQDLRSLGYEQFF

J: TRBJ2-7
V: TRBV30
size: NA
D: TRBD1
DNA: TGTGCCTGGAGCCTCACAGGGGGCCACGAGCAGTACTTC
CDR3: CAWSLTGGHEQYF

J: TRBJ2-1
V: TRBV18
size: NA
D: TRBD2
DNA: TGTGCCAGCTCACCTACTAGCGGGAGGGACCTTGAGCAGTTCTTC
CDR3: CASSPTSGRDLEQFF

J: TRBJ1-3
V: TRBV11-2
size: few
D: NA
DNA: TGTGCCAGCAGCTTAGGGAACGGGGGATTTTCTGGAAACACCATATATTTT
CDR3: CASSLGNGGFSGNTIYF

J: TRBJ1-5
V: TRBV24-1
size: NA
D: TRBD1
DNA: TGTGCCACCAGTGAAACGACAGGGGCGTTCAATCAGCCCCAGCATTTT
CDR3: CATSETTGAFNQPQHF

J: TRBJ2-3
V: TRBV28
size: NA
D: NA
DNA: TGTGCCAGCAGTTTGCGGCGGGGCACAGATACGCAGTATTTT
CDR3: CASSLRRGTDTQYF

J: TRBJ2-2
V: TRBV6-2/TRBV6-3
size: NA
D: NA
DNA: TGTGCCACCTCTCACTGGGGCGGCCCCGGGGAGCTGTTTTTT
CDR3: CATSHWGGPGELFF

J: TRBJ2-7
V: TRBV11-2
size: many
D: NA
DNA: TGTGCCAGCAGCTTAGTGGACGTCTCCTACGAGCAGTACTTC
CDR3: CASSLVDVSYEQYF

J: TRBJ2-1
V: TRBV19
size: NA
D: TRBD1
DNA: TGTGCCAGTACCCCTCCGGGACAGGGGGCCTATGAGCAGTTCTTC
CDR3: CASTPPGQGAYEQFF

J: TRBJ2-5
V: TRBV29-1
size: many
D: NA
DNA: TGCAGCGTTAAGGGGACAAGGAGGCAAGAGACCCAGTACTTC
CDR3: CSVKGTRRQETQYF

J: TRBJ2-1
V: TRBV19
size: few
D: TRBD2
DNA: TGTGCCAGTAGTATAGAGGGGAGGGGACTCGGGAATGAGCAGTTCTTC
CDR3: CASSIEGRGLGNEQFF

J: TRBJ2-2
V: TRBV7-8
size: once
D: TRBD2
DNA: TGTGCCAGCAGCTTAGATCAACTAGCGGGAGGCAATACCGGGGAGCTGTTTTTT
CDR3: CASSLDQLAGGNTGELFF

J: TRBJ2-7
V: TRBV7-9
size: many
D: TRBD2
DNA: TGTGCCAGCAGCCCCGCTACTAGCGTCGACTCCTACGAGCAGTACTTC
CDR3: CASSPATSVDSYEQYF

J: TRBJ2-4
V: TRBV2
size: many
D: TRBD2
DNA: TGTGCCAGCAGTGAACAGGGAGGGAAAAACATTCAGTACTTC
CDR3: CASSEQGGKNIQYF

J: TRBJ2-1
V: TRBV7-3
size: few
D: TRBD2
DNA: TGTGCCAGCAGCATTACTAGCGGGACTTTGAATGAGCAGTTCTTC
CDR3: CASSITSGTLNEQFF

J: TRBJ2-3
V: TRBV5-1
size: many
D: NA
DNA: TGTGCCAGCTCGCCAGGGACCCGCACAGATACGCAGTATTTT
CDR3: CASSPGTRTDTQYF

J: TRBJ2-1
V: TRBV7-8
size: NA
D: TRBD1
DNA: TGTGCCAGCAGCTTAGTCCAGGGGGCTTGGGATGAGCAGTTCTTC
CDR3: CASSLVQGAWDEQFF

J: TRBJ2-7
V: TRBV3-1
size: few
D: NA
DNA: TGTGCCAGCAGCCAAGATTTGCTTTTCGCCTACGAGCAGTACTTC
CDR3: CASSQDLLFAYEQYF

J: TRBJ1-2
V: TRBV28
size: many
D: NA
DNA: TGTGCCAGCAGTTTTGGGGGTGCTCCTAACTATGGCTACACCTTC
CDR3: CASSFGGAPNYGYTF

J: TRBJ2-7
V: TRBV12-3/TRBV12-4
size: NA
D: NA
DNA: TGTGCCAGCAGTTTAGGGGACGGGTTCGAGCAGTACTTC
CDR3: CASSLGDGFEQYF

J: TRBJ2-5
V: TRBV19
size: few
D: NA
DNA: TGTGCCAGTAGTTCGGCAACGCAAGAGACCCAGTACTTC
CDR3: CASSSATQETQYF